This TCR beta chain was recovered during a study of vaccination and CD4 T cells after COVID-19. Treatment meaning: roughly 11-day PBMC culture with coronavirus spike peptide pools or control peptides (ViraFEST assay). As concerns this clonotype: Antigen specificity is unknown.

The CDR3 loop spans 15 amino acids. In germline, CDR1 is SGHNT, CDR2 YYREEE (reference sequence). V was clipped by 6 bases and J by 2 bases, with 17 bases between them. Sequencing of the DNA from cultured CD4+ T cells was carried out with the Oncomine TCR Beta short-read assay. A single record per CDR3 protein comes from TCRdb applying MiXCR to the PCR reads. The data contain 9,500 to 15,000 distinct CDR3 sequences, about three fifths of them seen just once; the ten biggest clones take up 7.5% to 8.5%. Sequencing was carried out using CD4+ T cells from blood, cultured in vitro. The chain couples TRBV5-4 to TRBJ1-2; a possible D gene is TRBD1 (5 bases). The sequence derives from a human donor who had recovered from COVID-19. The CDR3 sequence is CASTLGGTINYGYTF. The CDR3 DNA sequence: TGTGCCAGCACCCTAGGAGGGACGATCAACTATGGCTACACCTTC.